Below are 25 T cell receptor beta chains sequenced from a single sample in a study of cytomegalovirus exposure and HLA in healthy donors. PCR used 60 Vbeta primers and 13 Jbeta primers. Repertoires were generated with immunoSEQ multiplex PCR, while TCRdb's copy carries only in-frame clones and drops some. The specimen's table records 100,000 to 150,000 clones. Sequenced input: PBMCs. The source of these receptors is a man aged 25-40 years in good health and CMV-seronegative.

The chain combines TRBV27 with TRBJ2-6; 7 bases line up with TRBD2. Looked up from germline, CDR1 is MNHEY and CDR2 is SMNVEV (reference sequence). The CDR3 sequence is 17 residues long. V shed 4 bases and J 3 bases; nucleotides not matched to a gene: 9. The CDR3 nucleotides are TGTGCCAGCAGTTCCGGGAGGAGGGTGGATGGGGCCAACGTCCTGACTTTC. It is translated as CASSSGRRVDGANVLTF.

This chain connects TRBV15 to TRBJ2-7; TRBD1 aligns across 11 bases. The CDR3 consists of 15 residues. The germline CDR1 and CDR2 sequences are LNHNV and YYDKDF (reference sequence). V was pared by 5 bases and J by 6 bases, with 9 bases of the junction left unmatched. CDR3 bases: TGTGCCACCAGCCCCGATGGGACAGGGGGAGGCGAGCAGTACTTC. Amino acid sequence: CATSPDGTGGGEQYF.

The rearrangement joins TRBV18 to TRBJ2-2; D is unresolved. Trimming removed 3 bases from V and 0 bases from J, with 14 bases in between. The V gene's germline CDR1 is KGHSH and CDR2 LQKENI. This CDR3 spans 17 amino acids. CDR3 protein: CASSPQVRRPNTGELFF. CDR3 coding DNA: TGTGCCAGCTCACCCCAGGTTCGTCGTCCGAACACCGGGGAGCTGTTTTTT.

The V and J genes are TRBV6-5 and TRBJ1-1; D may be TRBD1 (5 bases). The CDR3 is 13 residues long. Trimming pared 6 bases from V and 0 bases from J, leaving 8 bases between. CDR1 is MNHEY and CDR2 is SVGAGI in the germline V gene. CDR3 loop: CASRTDMNTEAFF. CDR3 DNA sequence: TGTGCCAGCAGGACGGACATGAACACTGAAGCTTTCTTT.

This chain links TRBV19 with TRBJ2-3; tentatively, D is TRBD2 (5 bases). The germline gives CDR1 LNHDA, CDR2 SQIVND (reference sequence). This CDR3 comprises 24 residues. V was trimmed by 3 bases and J by 2 bases, leaving 39 bases between them. This chain's CDR3 is CASSIPPERTDGLYPTTDTDTQYF. The CDR3 nucleotides are TGTGCCAGTAGTATCCCCCCCGAACGGACGGACGGACTCTACCCAACAACGGACACAGATACGCAGTATTTT.

A remark on this clone: The junction does not match germline at one end; this may be a read error. The chain recombines TRBV28 with TRBJ1-1, with TRBD1 matching over 8 bases. The CDR3 has 18 residues. Germline V gene lookup returns CDR1 MDHEN and CDR2 SYDVKM. CDR3 protein: CASSYGQGNPMLNTEALF. Here the CDR3 DNA reads TGTGCCAGCAGTTACGGACAGGGAAACCCGATGTTGAACACTGAAGCTCTCTTT.

This chain joins TRBV29-1 and TRBJ2-1, with 12 bases matching TRBD2. Germline V gene lookup returns CDR1 SQVTM and CDR2 ANQGSEA. This CDR3 has 14 amino acids. V lost 5 bases, J lost 8 bases, and 7 bases stayed unmatched. The CDR3 here is CSVKTSGRFYEQFF. The CDR3 nucleotides read TGCAGCGTTAAGACTAGCGGGAGATTCTATGAGCAGTTCTTC.

The genes are TRBV2 and TRBJ1-2; D is perhaps TRBD1 (6 bases). V lost 2 bases, J lost 7 bases, and 14 bases lay in between. Germline V lookup: CDR1 SNHLY, CDR2 FYNNEI. The CDR3 runs 14 residues. CDR3 nucleotide sequence: TGTGCCAGCAGTGAACCGGCGGGGGCGGGTGGCTACACCTTC. Its translation is CASSEPAGAGGYTF. The full variable domain, rest sourced from reference TRBV2 and TRBJ1-2, is EPEVTQTPSHQVTQMGQEVILRCVPISNHLYFYWYRQILGQKVEFLVSFYNNEISEKSEIFDDQFSVERPDGSNFTLKIRSTKLEDSAMYFCASSEPAGAGGYTFGSGTRLTVV.

V and J are TRBV2 and TRBJ1-5, with 10 nucleotides matching TRBD1. CDR1 and CDR2 (germline): SNHLY, FYNNEI. The CDR3 runs 13 residues. With V trimmed by 9 bases and J by 4 bases, 3 bases remained unmatched. CDR3 bases: TGTGCCAGTGGACAGGGGGTAAATCAGCCCCAGCATTTT. Translating it yields CASGQGVNQPQHF.

The gene calls are TRBV10-1 and TRBJ2-2, with a weak D call TRBD2 (6 bases). Germline V gives CDR1 WNHNN, CDR2 SYGVQD (reference sequence). This CDR3 contains 14 residues. Trimming took 7 bases from V and 3 from J, leaving 12 bases between them. CDR3 nucleotides: TGCGCCAGCAAGTCTAGCGAGCACACCGGGGAGCTGTTTTTT. As protein: CASKSSEHTGELFF.

This chain joins TRBV29-1 and TRBJ1-1, with TRBD1 matching 7 bases. This CDR3 region has 13 residues. Per the germline V gene, CDR1 is SQVTM and CDR2 is ANQGSEA. Losses at the gene ends were 2 bases for V and 4 bases for J; bases not matched to a gene: 4. Here the CDR3 DNA reads TGCAGCGTTGAAAAGGGGGCGAGCACTGAAGCTTTCTTT. The encoded protein is CSVEKGASTEAFF.

V and J are TRBV5-1 and TRBJ2-1; D unresolved. The germline V and J ends were trimmed by 3 bases and 9 bases, with 13 bases remaining between them. Germline V gene data show CDR1 as SGHRS and CDR2 as YFSETQ. CDR3 length: 13 residues. The CDR3 is CASSSAGSIEQFF. The CDR3 nucleotides are TGCGCCAGCAGCTCGGCCGGGTCGATTGAGCAGTTCTTC. Variable domain in full (rest from reference TRBV5-1 and TRBJ2-1): KAGVTQTPRYLIKTRGQQVTLSCSPISGHRSVSWYQQTPGQGLQFLFEYFSETQRNKGNFPGRFSGRQFSNSRSEMNVSTLELGDSALYLCASSSAGSIEQFFGPGTRLTVL.

The V gene is TRBV21-1, the J gene TRBJ2-7; TRBD1 is taken as the D call from the table, unchecked against the DNA. TRBV21-1 is recorded as a pseudogene. This CDR3 has 14 residues. The CDR3 DNA is TGTGCCAGCAGCCCATGGACAGGGGCCTACGAGCAGTACTTC. Translating gives CASSPWTGAYEQYF.

This chain joins TRBV30 and TRBJ1-1; TRBD1 matches 11 bases. The CDR3 is 14 amino acids. Germline CDR1 GTSNPN, CDR2 SVGIG (reference sequence). V dropped 6 bases and J dropped 6; count of bases not matched to a gene: 9. The CDR3 is CACRPGQGAAEAFF. The CDR3 DNA follows: TGTGCCTGTCGACCTGGACAGGGGGCCGCTGAAGCTTTCTTT.

The V call is TRBV6-6, the J call TRBJ1-1; 8 bases line up with TRBD1. This CDR3 spans 15 amino acids. V shed 6 bases, J shed 3 bases, and the junction held 9 bases outside the gene matches. Per the germline V gene, CDR1 is MNHNY and CDR2 is SVGAGI (reference sequence). CDR3 region: CASRGTTGADTEAFF. The CDR3 DNA follows: TGTGCCAGCAGGGGAACGACAGGGGCCGACACTGAAGCTTTCTTT.

J is TRBJ2-7 and V is TRBV5-8; tentative D call: TRBD2 (5 bases). Germline CDR1 SGHTS, CDR2 YDEGEE. Trimming cost V 10 bases and J 1 base, with 18 bases left between them. The CDR3 totals 14 residues. The CDR3 here is CAGDYPSRSYEQYF. In nucleotides, the CDR3 is TGTGCCGGCGACTATCCTAGCCGATCCTACGAGCAGTACTTC.

The chain joins TRBV5-1 to TRBJ2-7; possible D gene TRBD1, 5 bases. V shed 6 bases and J shed 7 bases, with 11 bases lying between them. This CDR3 contains 11 residues. Germline CDR1 is SGHRS and CDR2 is YFSETQ. The CDR3 region is CASTGAREQYF. CDR3 coding DNA: TGCGCCAGCACTGGGGCCCGGGAGCAGTACTTC. The full variable domain, completed using reference TRBV5-1 and TRBJ2-7, is KAGVTQTPRYLIKTRGQQVTLSCSPISGHRSVSWYQQTPGQGLQFLFEYFSETQRNKGNFPGRFSGRQFSNSRSEMNVSTLELGDSALYLCASTGAREQYFGPGTRLTVT.

The chain recombines TRBV4-1 with TRBJ2-1; 8 nucleotides align to TRBD2. The CDR3 is 17 residues long. CDR1 is MGHRA and CDR2 is YSYEKL in the germline V gene. The V segment lost 0 bases and the J segment 7 bases; nucleotides outside the gene matches: 11. DNA for the CDR3: TGCGCCAGCAGCCAAGATTTTTCGGGACTAGAAACTAATGAGCAGTTCTTC. It yields the protein CASSQDFSGLETNEQFF.

This rearrangement joins TRBV6-1 to TRBJ2-1, with 9 bases identical to TRBD2. J lost 3 bases, V lost 6 bases, and 6 bases had no gene match. CDR1 MNHNS and CDR2 SASEGT come from the germline V gene. This CDR3 has 15 residues. The CDR3: CASRDLAGYYNEQFF. DNA for the CDR3: TGTGCCAGCAGGGATCTAGCGGGATACTACAATGAGCAGTTCTTC.

The chain is built from TRBV27 and TRBJ1-1; tentatively, D is TRBD1 (6 bases). The CDR3 covers 17 residues. The germline V gene has CDR1 MNHEY and CDR2 SMNVEV (reference sequence). V shed 1 base and J shed 5 bases, with 20 bases lying between them. The CDR3 DNA follows: TGTGCCAGCAGTTTATTTTTTAGGGGGGGTGAAGCGACTGAAGCTTTCTTT. Its protein product is CASSLFFRGGEATEAFF.

V usage is TRBV18 and J usage is TRBJ2-7; 13 bases are shared with TRBD2. The germline V gene has CDR1 KGHSH and CDR2 LQKENI. V trimming: 2 bases; J trimming: 1 base; junction bases outside the gene matches: 14. CDR3 length: 20 residues. The CDR3 region is CASSPGGSGTSGESSYEQYF. The CDR3 nucleotides are TGTGCCAGCTCACCAGGCGGTTCTGGGACTAGCGGGGAGAGTTCCTACGAGCAGTACTTC.

The chain couples TRBV19 to TRBJ2-7; 10 nucleotides match TRBD1. This CDR3 has 14 residues. V shed 5 bases and J 6 bases; nucleotides not matched to a gene: 7. The V gene's germline CDR1 is LNHDA and CDR2 SQIVND (reference sequence). CDR3 in amino acids: CASSPGTGVGEQYF. For the CDR3, the DNA is TGTGCCAGTAGTCCCGGGACAGGGGTGGGCGAGCAGTACTTC.

This chain joins TRBV19 and TRBJ2-7; D is possibly TRBD1 (5 bases). Germline CDR1 is LNHDA and CDR2 is SQIVND (reference sequence). Trimming removed 5 bases at V and 3 bases at J, with 11 bases between. CDR3 length: 13 amino acids. This CDR3 reads CASSDSLYYEQYF. CDR3 sequence (DNA): TGTGCCAGTAGTGACAGTCTGTACTACGAGCAGTACTTC.

CDR3 region: CAWSDEKKQVYEQYF. CDR3 nucleotides: TGTGCCTGGAGTGACGAAAAAAAACAGGTTTACGAGCAGTACTTC. This chain connects TRBV30 to TRBJ2-7; tentatively, D is TRBD1 (5 bases). V dropped 1 base and J dropped 4 bases, with 17 bases sitting between them. Germline V CDR1 and CDR2: GTSNPN, SVGIG (reference sequence). The CDR3 sequence is 15 residues long.

The chain combines TRBV6-5 with TRBJ2-7, with D uncertain. V was clipped by 5 bases and J by 2 bases, with 16 bases between them. Germline V gene data show CDR1 as MNHEY and CDR2 as SVGAGI. The length of the CDR3 is 15 residues. CDR3 DNA: TGTGCCAGCAGTCCGATCCCCGGAGCAACCTACGAGCAGTACTTC. Protein: CASSPIPGATYEQYF.